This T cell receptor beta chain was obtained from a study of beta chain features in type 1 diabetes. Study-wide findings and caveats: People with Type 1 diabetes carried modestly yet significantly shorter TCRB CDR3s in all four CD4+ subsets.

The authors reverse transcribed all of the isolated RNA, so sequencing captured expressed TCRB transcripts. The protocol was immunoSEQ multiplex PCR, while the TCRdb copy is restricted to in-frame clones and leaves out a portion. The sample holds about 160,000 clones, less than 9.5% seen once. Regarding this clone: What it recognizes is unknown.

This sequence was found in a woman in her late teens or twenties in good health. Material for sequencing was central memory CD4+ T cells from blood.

Written as DNA, the CDR3 is TGTGCCAGCCTTCTATCACCTGACAAGGATGGCTACACCTTC. Encoded protein: CASLLSPDKDGYTF. This chain connects TRBV7-2 to TRBJ1-2; D is unresolved. Germline CDR1 is SGHTA and CDR2 is FQGNSA. The CDR3 is 14 amino acids. Deletions cut 8 bases from V and 6 bases from J, with 19 bases between.